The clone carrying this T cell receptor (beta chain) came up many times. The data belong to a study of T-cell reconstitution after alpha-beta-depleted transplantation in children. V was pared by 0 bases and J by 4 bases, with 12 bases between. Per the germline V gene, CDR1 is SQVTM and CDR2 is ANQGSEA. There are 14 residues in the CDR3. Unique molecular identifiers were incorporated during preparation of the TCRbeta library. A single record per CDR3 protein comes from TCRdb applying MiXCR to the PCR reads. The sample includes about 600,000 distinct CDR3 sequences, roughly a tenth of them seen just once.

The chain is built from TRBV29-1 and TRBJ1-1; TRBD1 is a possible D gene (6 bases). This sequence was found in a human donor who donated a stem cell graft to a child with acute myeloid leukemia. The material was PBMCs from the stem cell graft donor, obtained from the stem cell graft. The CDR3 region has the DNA TGCAGCGTTGAAGAGGCAGGGGTGGCCACTGAAGCTTTCTTT. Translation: CSVEEAGVATEAFF.